The table lists the clone carrying this TCR beta chain with a few counts. Looked up from germline, CDR1 is SGHDN and CDR2 is FVKESK. The CDR3 runs 15 residues. The germline V and J ends were trimmed by 6 bases and 0 bases, with 15 bases remaining between them. This entry belongs to a study of blood T cell repertoires in COVID-19. Background on the study: The cDNA or gDNA used as material had been derived from T cells, B-cell-depleted T cells, or PBMCs.

Sequenced by immunoSEQ multiplex PCR; TCRdb stores in-frame clones only, minus some. Of more than 350,000 clones listed, roughly 84% are singletons. Sequenced material: PBMCs or T cells enriched from blood (not recorded which). This receptor was identified in a woman between 18 and 29 years old who had been exposed to COVID-19. V usage is TRBV14 and J usage is TRBJ2-7; D is undetermined. The CDR3 loop reads CASSHGFPVSYEQYF. CDR3 DNA: TGTGCCAGCAGTCACGGGTTCCCTGTCTCCTACGAGCAGTACTTC.